This T cell receptor beta chain comes out of a study of cytomegalovirus exposure and HLA in healthy donors (dated 2017 in TCRdb). Turning to the overall study: An earlier analysis of roughly 500 of the donors reported approximately 280 Gb of sequence data and 95 million to 140 million unique TCR beta sequences obtained from about 179 million T cells. An early release covering more than 500 HLA-typed donors comprised roughly 300 gigabases of sequencing data and roughly 86 million unique TCR sequences. Of the approximately 400 genotyped donors, 75% to 85% were placed in the genetic ancestry cluster associated with self-reported Caucasian donors. The study aimed to test whether signatures of past pathogen exposure could be identified by cataloging public T cell receptors. Using immunosequencing, the study profiled T cell repertoires from around 670 subjects and related those repertoires to cytomegalovirus serostatus. Along with the roughly 670-subject first cohort, a separate validation cohort of approximately 110 different subjects was used. To predict cytomegalovirus infection status, the study brought together high-throughput TCR immunosequencing, statistical association of individual TCRs with disease status, and machine learning. In a later analysis, previously published TCR beta repertoires from 670 or so donors were re-analyzed and high-resolution HLA genotyping was added so that TCR occurrence patterns could be studied. The later analysis used no new phenotypic data to find candidate immune exposures, relying instead on TCR beta sequences and their occurrence across donors. An earlier analysis of fewer than 750 of the donors used high-throughput TCR beta sequencing to judge whether each TCR beta V gene segment behaved as functional or pseudogenic. Donor age, sex, ethnicity and CMV serostatus were compiled together with the repertoire data. In a later genetic analysis, genome-wide SNP genotypes for about three fifths of the 666 donors were used, and that subset was treated as a discovery cohort. All discovery cohort repertoires had been generated on a single sequencing platform. Both class I and class II loci were covered by HLA typing, at four-digit resolution. The number of typed donors differed by locus: roughly 620-640 for A, B, C, DRB1 and DQB1; 500 to 550 for DQA1; some 590 for DPA1; and around 470 for DPB1. Several DR-DQ haplotypes were treated as single units for association and clustering because of strong linkage in the cohort. Across roughly 420 genotyped donors of the cohort, an average of about 240,000 unique TCR beta nucleotide sequences per donor were sequenced, and around 20% of those sequences were non-productive. What the work shows at the level of the full study, not this receptor alone: According to the authors, the approach could potentially be generalized to other disease states and immunological phenotypes. HLA typing was unavailable for some donors at each locus, so association tests used only the typed subset. In a later analysis, the rate of TCR association differed among HLA loci, with DRB1 alleles having the most associated TCRs and HLA-C alleles having the fewest. A later genetic analysis reported fewer N-insertions in productive TCRs among donors in an Asian-associated ancestry cluster than the roughly 620-donor mean. When HLA alleles, especially DR and DQ, strongly co-occurred, TCR associations were difficult to assign to individual alleles. The earlier analysis of approximately 540 of the donors excluded 15 to 20 rarely observed V segments, including chromosome 9 orphons, because counts were too low. In a later analysis, several top co-occurrence clusters were reported to appear linked to parvovirus B19, influenza, CMV and Epstein-Barr virus. The cohort was sequenced for TCR beta chains only, and without alpha or paired-chain data the features that could be detected were limited. Linkage disequilibrium might explain the correlated functional status among segregating V segments, but an unknown experimental factor could not be ruled out. In vitro tests confirmed that a few of the cytomegalovirus-associated TCR beta chains recognize cytomegalovirus antigens. A later analysis found that HLA-associated TCR beta chains were more clonally expanded and had lower generation probabilities than equally common non-associated chains. The sequencing pipeline was judged likely to have produced a cluster of highly shared sequence variants as a technical artifact. Immune exposure information for the cohort was limited to CMV serostatus. A further reported finding was that TCR beta sequences accurately predicted the HLA-A and HLA-B alleles for most subjects in the first cohort. The classifier was reported to diagnose cytomegalovirus status with high specificity and sensitivity in both the original and validation cohorts. In a later analysis, most CMV-associated TCR beta chains were found to appear HLA-restricted, with HLA associations seemingly driven largely by CMV exposure. Across donors, most TCR sequences were observed very rarely, whereas some public TCRs were present in many individuals. The presence/absence analyses assumed that sequencing depth was roughly uniform across donors, and that assumption may not be true. The study gave a list of 150 to 200 TCR beta chains associated with cytomegalovirus. In an earlier analysis of more than 500 of the donors, most TCR beta V segments appeared in productive rearrangements about 87% or about 30% of the time, broadly matching IMGT annotations. An association between a missense DCLRE1C variant and V-gene and J-gene trimming of TCR beta chains was found in a later genetic analysis and replicated in an independent cohort. Specific HLA alleles were associated with about 17,000 TCR beta sequences at a false discovery rate of 0.05 in a later analysis.

Preparation of the library involved the immunoSEQ multiplex PCR assay. For the multiplex PCR, a mixture combining 60 forward primers for TCR Vbeta segments and 13 reverse primers for TCR Jbeta segments was used. Amplification of the CDR3 region of rearranged TCR beta genes was performed with a multiplex PCR assay on genomic DNA. Amplified TCR beta libraries were sequenced as 87-base-pair reads on the Illumina HiSeq System. The study's processing was this. A later analysis tallied around 87 million unique TCR beta chains across the 600 to 700 repertoires, and approximately 9.9 million of those chains were shared by two or more donors. A nearest-neighbor algorithm error-corrected the raw reads and collapsed the reads into unique sequences, merging closely related sequences to remove PCR and sequencing errors. CDR3 sequences were aligned to IMGT reference sequences to assign V, D and J gene segments. For a sequence to be retained, at least a six-nucleotide match to both a V gene segment and a J gene segment was required. A rearrangement was called productive if the CDR3 had no stop codons and remained in frame with V and J, and every other rearrangement was called non-productive. CDR3 was defined by IMGT convention, running from the second conserved V-encoded cysteine to the conserved J-encoded phenylalanine. In an earlier analysis of more than 550 of the donors, sequences lacking an unambiguous match to a single V gene segment were excluded. In an earlier analysis of a few hundred of the donors, V segments were called functional above 56.7% productive rearrangements and were called segregating when the between-donor standard deviation exceeded 5%. To diagnose cytomegalovirus status from the catalog of TCR beta chain sequences, a statistical classification framework was built. In a later analysis, TCR nucleotide sequences were compared against IMGT/GENE-DB human TR gene sequences so that V and J genes could be assigned. A later analysis assigned CDR3 sequences and most-parsimonious VDJ recombination scenarios with the TCRdist pipeline. In a later analysis, each TCR beta chain was defined by its CDR3 amino acid sequence together with its V-gene family, and reads lacking a unique V-gene family were excluded. In a later analysis, around 650 highly shared, low-generation-probability nucleotide sequences were removed to address suspected cross-contamination and a sequencing artifact. In a later analysis, a clonal expansion index for each public chain was calculated from normalized within-repertoire ranks of inferred template counts. In a later analysis, generation probabilities were computed with a VDJ recombination model fitted to out-of-frame rearrangements, and the resulting probabilities were checked against IGoR. A later analysis scored TCR-TCR, TCR-HLA and TCR-CMV co-occurrence with hypergeometric tests, applying a repertoire-size bias correction to TCR pairs. In a later analysis, false discovery rates were estimated by permuting HLA or CMV assignments 20 times. A later analysis grouped co-occurring TCRs with DBSCAN, adding TCRdist sequence similarity when clustering within HLA-allele-positive subsets. Repertoires with fewer than 30,000 or more than 120,000 public chains, plus five repertoires with anomalous nucleotide sharing, were excluded from co-occurrence clustering. Entries here come from immuneACCESS through TCRdb and include only in-frame sequences with V and J called. Some clones fail to appear in such tables; in the studies checked, an unresolved V gene covers under half of the shortfall, and the cause of the remainder is unknown. V and J calls and clone size are given by that table; D and trimming were obtained from the DNA. The sample contains 140,000 or so clones, around four fifths of them found a single time. The top ten clones comprise roughly 9.7% of the sample.

In total, 630 or so healthy bone marrow donors made up the cohort. At the time of sampling, all cohort members were nominally healthy, though unrecorded immune exposures were likely present. The donor was CMV seropositive and belonged to the group of 250 to 300 seropositive cohort members. A peripheral blood sample was provided by each donor, and peripheral blood mononuclear cells were used for TCR beta sequencing. The Qiagen DNeasy Blood Extraction Kit was used to extract genomic DNA from the blood cell samples. On this clone itself: The antigen it binds to is not known. No base-level quality is on record; no much larger clone is a single base apart.

This TCR derives from a woman in her sixties in good health and CMV-seropositive. Sequencing was carried out using PBMCs.

The DNA sequence follows: TGTGCCATCAGTGAGAACAGGGTTTCGGGAAACACCATATATTTT. Protein translation: CAISENRVSGNTIYF. The rearranged chain carries TRBV10-3 and TRBJ1-3; a weak D assignment points to TRBD1 (6 bases agree). CDR1 and CDR2, looked up from the germline V gene, are ENHRY and SYGVKD. The V and J ends are trimmed by 2 bases and 4 bases, leaving 12 bases between them. Reading from cysteine to phenylalanine, the CDR3 counts 15 amino acids. This entry keeps only the CDR3 DNA: 45 bases, framed from base 1.